Presented here are 19 T cell receptor beta chains from one specimen sequenced in a study of CD8 T cells in ankylosing spondylitis. TCRdb called the 5' RACE reads again in MiXCR, with one record for every CDR3 protein. The repertoire has a few hundred thousand distinct CDR3 sequences, 11% of them found once; the top ten carry about 10%. Sequencing input: blood, either unsorted or a sorted T cell fraction (not recorded which). The receptors were sampled from a female donor with ankylosing spondylitis or in good health (not recorded which).

This clonotype was seen many times. The V and J genes are TRBV9 and TRBJ2-3, with no clear D. The germline V and J ends were trimmed by 2 bases and 0 bases, with 10 bases remaining between them. The V gene's germline CDR1 is SGDLS and CDR2 YYNGEE. There are 15 residues in the CDR3. CDR3 nucleotides: TGTGCCAGCAGCGTGAATGGCGGTAGCACAGATACGCAGTATTTT. Amino acid sequence: CASSVNGGSTDTQYF.

There are many counts of this clonotype. The chain is built from TRBV5-1 and TRBJ2-1; TRBD2 matches at 9 bases. The CDR3 has 16 residues. With V trimmed by 4 bases and J by 4 bases, 9 bases remained unmatched. The germline gives CDR1 SGHRS, CDR2 YFSETQ. The CDR3 protein is CASSNLSGRPYNEQFF. The CDR3 coding sequence is TGCGCCAGCAGCAACCTTAGCGGGAGACCTTACAATGAGCAGTTCTTC.

This clonotype was detected many times. The CDR3 region is CASSFNRPSEAFF. The CDR3 DNA follows: TGTGCCAGCAGTTTTAATCGGCCGTCTGAAGCTTTCTTT. The chain couples TRBV12-3 or TRBV12-4 to TRBJ1-1; no clear D. The CDR3 length is 13 residues. Trimming stripped 3 bases from V and 6 bases from J, with 11 bases between.

In its sample, this clonotype was seen many times. This chain joins TRBV5-1 and TRBJ2-3; 8 nucleotides align to TRBD2. The V gene's germline CDR1 is SGHRS and CDR2 YFSETQ. The CDR3 totals 16 residues. The junction had 6 bases not matched to a gene; V was cut back by 1 base and J by 2 bases. DNA of the CDR3: TGCGCCAGCAGCTTGAATCCAGCGGGAGCCACAGATACGCAGTATTTT. This gives the protein CASSLNPAGATDTQYF. Filled out from reference TRBV5-1 and TRBJ2-3, the complete variable domain reads KAGVTQTPRYLIKTRGQQVTLSCSPISGHRSVSWYQQTPGQGLQFLFEYFSETQRNKGNFPGRFSGRQFSNSRSEMNVSTLELGDSALYLCASSLNPAGATDTQYFGPGTRLTVL.

The sample holds many counts of this clonotype. The chain has TRBV7-2 and TRBJ2-2; D not certain. Germline V gene lookup returns CDR1 SGHTA and CDR2 FQGNSA. The length of the CDR3 is 12 residues. The V end was cut by 3 bases, the J end by 6 bases, with 5 bases between. The CDR3, as DNA: TGTGCCAGCAGCTTTGTTCCCGGGGAGCTGTTTTTT. Translating it yields CASSFVPGELFF.

This clonotype was detected a few times. CDR3 sequence reads: CASSLGLSRQQETQYF. The CDR3 DNA follows: TGCGCCAGCAGCTTGGGGCTCAGCCGTCAGCAAGAGACCCAGTACTTC. The chain combines TRBV5-1 with TRBJ2-5; D not certain. Between the trimmed V and J ends, which lost 0 bases and 2 bases, there was a span of 14 bases. Germline values: CDR1 SGHRS, CDR2 YFSETQ. The CDR3 is 16 amino acids. The full variable domain, its missing parts supplied by reference TRBV5-1 and TRBJ2-5, is KAGVTQTPRYLIKTRGQQVTLSCSPISGHRSVSWYQQTPGQGLQFLFEYFSETQRNKGNFPGRFSGRQFSNSRSEMNVSTLELGDSALYLCASSLGLSRQQETQYFGPGTRLLVL.

The chain couples TRBV14 to TRBJ1-5, with D uncertain. V was shortened by 1 base and J by 9 bases, with 7 bases between the two germline ends. Per germline, CDR1 SGHDN and CDR2 FVKESK. The CDR3 is 12 amino acids. In DNA form, the CDR3 reads TGTGCCAGCAGCCAAGCCAAGGGGCCCCAGCATTTT. Translating gives CASSQAKGPQHF.

This clonotype was seen ten or more times. CDR3 residues: CASSFGPGDWTTEAFF. The CDR3 bases are TGTGCCAGCAGCTTCGGACCAGGGGACTGGACCACTGAAGCTTTCTTT. This chain connects TRBV7-6 to TRBJ1-1, with D tentatively TRBD1 (6 bases). The CDR3 has 16 amino acids. V was trimmed by 3 bases and J by 4 bases, leaving 18 bases between them. Germline assignment: CDR1 SGHVS and CDR2 FNYEAQ. Supplemented by reference TRBV7-6 and TRBJ1-1, the full variable domain reads GAGVSQSPRYKVTKRGQDVALRCDPISGHVSLYWYRQALGQGPEFLTYFNYEAQQDKSGLPNDRFSAERPEGSISTLTIQRTEQRDSAMYRCASSFGPGDWTTEAFFGQGTRLTVV.

Ten or more counts support this clonotype. V and J are TRBV7-2 and TRBJ2-7; 8 bases align to TRBD1. V was clipped by 5 bases and J by 2 bases; unmatched bases: 8. In germline, CDR1 is SGHTA, CDR2 FQGNSA. The CDR3 extends over 15 amino acids. This CDR3 reads CASSRSGQGPYEQYF. CDR3 DNA: TGTGCCAGCAGCCGATCTGGACAGGGACCCTACGAGCAGTACTTC. Complete variable domain (other parts from reference TRBV7-2 and TRBJ2-7): GAGVSQSPSNKVTEKGKDVELRCDPISGHTALYWYRQSLGQGLEFLIYFQGNSAPDKSGLPSDRFSAERTGGSVSTLTIQRTQQEDSAVYLCASSRSGQGPYEQYFGPGTRLTVT.

V is TRBV12-3 or TRBV12-4 and J is TRBJ2-2; weak D call: TRBD2 (6 bases). V was clipped by 1 base and J by 1 base, with 13 bases between them. This CDR3 is 17 amino acids long. CDR3 protein: CASSLVLLEGNTGELFF. CDR3 DNA sequence: TGTGCCAGCAGTTTAGTACTATTGGAGGGGAACACCGGGGAGCTGTTTTTT.

This clonotype was observed many times. The chain links TRBV20-1 to TRBJ2-5, with D perhaps TRBD2 (5 bases). CDR1 DFQATT and CDR2 SNEGSKA come from the germline V gene (reference sequence). This CDR3 is 12 amino acids long. Trimming took 7 bases from V and 5 from J, leaving 14 bases between them. The CDR3 protein is CSGRGLAETQYF. The CDR3, as DNA: TGCAGTGGTCGTGGACTGGCGGAGACCCAGTACTTC.

The rearrangement joins TRBV20-1 to TRBJ1-2; 11 bases map to TRBD1. Trimming at V came to 3 bases and at J to 3 bases, leaving 3 bases not matched to a gene. Germline V gives CDR1 DFQATT, CDR2 SNEGSKA (reference sequence). The CDR3 contains 14 residues. DNA of the CDR3: TGCAGTGCTAGGGGGGGACAGGGGGACTATGGCTACACCTTC. Protein product: CSARGGQGDYGYTF.

The table lists this clonotype with many counts. The chain uses TRBV27 and TRBJ1-2, with D possibly matching TRBD1 (6 bases). Germline CDR1 is MNHEY and CDR2 is SMNVEV (reference sequence). CDR3 length: 13 amino acids. Trimming shortened V by 5 bases and J by 4 bases, and 11 bases separated the two germline ends. The CDR3 reads CASSPTGIYGYTF. In nucleotides, the CDR3 is TGTGCCAGCAGTCCCACAGGGATCTATGGCTACACCTTC.

The gene calls are TRBV5-1 and TRBJ1-2; TRBD1 matches 7 bases. V gave up 2 bases and J gave up 2 bases; unmatched junction bases: 9. CDR1 is SGHRS and CDR2 is YFSETQ in the germline V gene. The CDR3 is 16 residues long. The CDR3 nucleotides read TGCGCCAGCAGCTTCGATAGCTCGACAGGGAACTATGGCTACACCTTC. Protein sequence: CASSFDSSTGNYGYTF.

This clonotype appeared many times. This chain connects TRBV5-1 to TRBJ2-3, with no clear D. The CDR3 sequence is 17 residues long. V was pared by 5 bases and J by 2 bases, with 21 bases between. The germline V gene encodes CDR1 SGHRS and CDR2 YFSETQ. The chain's CDR3 is CASSSGVGPSHTDTQYF. CDR3 DNA sequence: TGCGCCAGCAGTTCTGGCGTGGGCCCCTCCCACACAGATACGCAGTATTTT. Together with reference TRBV5-1 and TRBJ2-3, the CDR3 gives the full variable domain: KAGVTQTPRYLIKTRGQQVTLSCSPISGHRSVSWYQQTPGQGLQFLFEYFSETQRNKGNFPGRFSGRQFSNSRSEMNVSTLELGDSALYLCASSSGVGPSHTDTQYFGPGTRLTVL.

V and J are TRBV4-1 and TRBJ2-3; TRBD2 matches 8 bases. The CDR3 consists of 15 residues. Looked up from germline, CDR1 is MGHRA and CDR2 is YSYEKL. With V trimmed by 0 bases and J by 1 base, 0 bases remained unmatched. Here the CDR3 DNA reads TGCGCCAGCAGCCAAGACGGGGGGGGCACAGATACGCAGTATTTT. Its protein is CASSQDGGGTDTQYF.

This clonotype was observed many times. The chain links TRBV20-1 to TRBJ2-1; 7 positions match TRBD2. Germline lookup yields CDR1 DFQATT and CDR2 SNEGSKA (reference sequence). V was clipped by 5 bases and J by 2 bases; unmatched bases: 6. There are 14 residues in the CDR3. CDR3 loop: CSAAGTTTYNEQFF. The CDR3 DNA reads TGCAGTGCTGCCGGGACTACCACCTACAATGAGCAGTTCTTC.

This chain joins TRBV20-1 and TRBJ1-6; tentatively, D is TRBD1 (5 bases). The CDR3 has 15 residues. Germline assignment: CDR1 DFQATT and CDR2 SNEGSKA (reference sequence). Between the trimmed V and J ends, which lost 0 bases and 7 bases, there was a span of 13 bases. The CDR3 DNA is TGCAGTGCTAGAGATCCTCTAAGACAGAATTCACCCCTCCACTTT. Residues: CSARDPLRQNSPLHF.

This clonotype was counted many times. The chain recombines TRBV5-1 with TRBJ1-3; D not certain. Germline CDR1 reads SGHRS; CDR2 reads YFSETQ. The CDR3 loop spans 17 amino acids. The germline V and J ends were trimmed by 4 bases and 4 bases, with 21 bases remaining between them. The CDR3 DNA sequence: TGCGCCAGCAGCCCAATTCAACACGACTTCGGGGGAAACACCATATATTTT. This codes for CASSPIQHDFGGNTIYF.